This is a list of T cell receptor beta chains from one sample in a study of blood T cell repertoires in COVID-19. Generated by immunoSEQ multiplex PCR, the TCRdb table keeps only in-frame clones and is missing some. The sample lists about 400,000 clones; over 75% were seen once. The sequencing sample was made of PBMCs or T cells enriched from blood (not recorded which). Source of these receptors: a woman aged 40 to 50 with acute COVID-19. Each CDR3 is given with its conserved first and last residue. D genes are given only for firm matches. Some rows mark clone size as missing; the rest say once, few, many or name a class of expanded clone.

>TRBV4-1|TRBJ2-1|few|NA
TGCGCCAGCAGCCCCCTTTCACCTCGACTGAGCTCCTACAATGAGCAGTTCTTC
CASSPLSPRLSSYNEQFF
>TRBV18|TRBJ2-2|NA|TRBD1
TGTGCCAGCTCATTCGGACAGGGGGCTGGCGGGGAGCTGTTTTTT
CASSFGQGAGGELFF
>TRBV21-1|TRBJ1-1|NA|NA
TGTGCCAGCAGCATGGTGTGGCCTGAAGCTTTCTTT
CASSMVWPEAFF
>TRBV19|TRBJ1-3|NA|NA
TGTGCCAGTAGTCCCAGATTGCGGCTACTCTCTGGAAACACCATATATTTT
CASSPRLRLLSGNTIYF
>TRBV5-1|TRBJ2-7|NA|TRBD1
TGCGCCAGCAGCGGAACAGGGGAAACCTACGAGCAGTACTTC
CASSGTGETYEQYF
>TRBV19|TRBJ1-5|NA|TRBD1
TGTGCCAGTAGTAGTCAGGACAGGGGCTCTTATAACCCTTATAGCAATCAGCCCCAGCATTTT
CASSSQDRGSYNPYSNQPQHF
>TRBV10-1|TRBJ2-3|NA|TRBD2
TGCGCCAGCAGCGAACCGGGACTAGCGGGGGAAGGTCGAGATACGCAGTATTTT
CASSEPGLAGEGRDTQYF
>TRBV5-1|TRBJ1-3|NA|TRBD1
TGCGCCAGCAGTCATGGGACAGGGGCAGCAAACACCATATATTTT
CASSHGTGAANTIYF
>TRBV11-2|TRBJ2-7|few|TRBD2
TGTGCCAGCAGCTTTACTAGCGGAAGAATTAGCTCCTACGAGCAGTACTTC
CASSFTSGRISSYEQYF
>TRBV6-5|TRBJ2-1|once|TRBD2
TGTGCCAGCGGCCACTGGACTAGCGGGGGGCGGGGGTTCTTC
CASGHWTSGGRGFF
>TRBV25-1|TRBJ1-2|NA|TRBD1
TGTGCCAGCAGTGAAATTGTGGGACAGGGTGGTTTCTTGTCCTTC
CASSEIVGQGGFLSF
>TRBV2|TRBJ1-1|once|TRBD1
TGTGCCGGAAACAGGGGCCCAGACACTGAAGCTTTCTTT
CAGNRGPDTEAFF
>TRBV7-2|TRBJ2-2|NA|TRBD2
TGTGCCAGCAGGAATACGCGGGGGGCCGGTGGGGAGCTGTTTTTT
CASRNTRGAGGELFF
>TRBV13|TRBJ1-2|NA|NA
TGTGCCAGCAGCTTAGGTCAGAAGAACTATGGCTACACCTTC
CASSLGQKNYGYTF
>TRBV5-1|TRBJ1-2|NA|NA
TGCGCCAGCAGCTCCAGGGGCGACAACTATGGCTACACCTTC
CASSSRGDNYGYTF
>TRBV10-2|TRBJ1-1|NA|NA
TGCGCCAGCAGTGATACTCAGGGAAGGGGGATGAACACTGAAGCTTTCTTT
CASSDTQGRGMNTEAFF
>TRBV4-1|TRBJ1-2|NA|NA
TGCGCCAGCAGCCAAGATGGAGGATTCTATGGCTACACCTTC
CASSQDGGFYGYTF
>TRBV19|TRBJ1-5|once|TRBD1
TGTGCCAGTAGTATTCGGACAGGGGCGAATCAGCCCCAGCATTTT
CASSIRTGANQPQHF
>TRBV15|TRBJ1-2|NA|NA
TGTGCCACCAGAGAGGAGGGGGGAGGGGTTTATGGCTACACCTTC
CATREEGGGVYGYTF
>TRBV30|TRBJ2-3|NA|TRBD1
TGTGCCTGGAGCCAAGGGGGCACGAATACGCAGTATTTT
CAWSQGGTNTQYF
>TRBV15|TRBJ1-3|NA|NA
TGTGCCACCAGCGTTACAGTGGGTGGAAACACCATATATTTT
CATSVTVGGNTIYF
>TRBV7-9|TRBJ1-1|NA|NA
TGTGCCAGCAGCCTGTGGGCAACTGTCAGCACTGAAGCTTTCTTT
CASSLWATVSTEAFF
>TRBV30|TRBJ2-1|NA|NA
TGTGCCTGGAGTGAGGGGGGACAGCAATACAATGAGCAGTTCTTC
CAWSEGGQQYNEQFF
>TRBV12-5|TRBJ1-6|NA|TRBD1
TGTGCTAGTGGTGCTTCCGGGACAGGGGCCAATTCACCCCTCCACTTT
CASGASGTGANSPLHF
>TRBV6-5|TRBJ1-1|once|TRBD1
TGTGCCAGCAGCTACAACCAGGGGGCGGCTGAAGCTTTCTTT
CASSYNQGAAEAFF
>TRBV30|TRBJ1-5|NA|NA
TGTGCCATCGGGGGGCCGAGCAATCAGCCCCAGCATTTT
CAIGGPSNQPQHF
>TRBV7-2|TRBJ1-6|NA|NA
TGTGCCAGCAGCTTTTTCGGCCCCCGGAGCTCCTATAATTCACCCCTCCACTTT
CASSFFGPRSSYNSPLHF
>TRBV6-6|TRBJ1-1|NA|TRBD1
TGTGCCAGCAGGGACAGGGGGTTTATGAACACTGAAGCTTTCTTT
CASRDRGFMNTEAFF
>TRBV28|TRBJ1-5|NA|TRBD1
TGTGCCAGCAGGAAACAGGGGAACAATCAGCCCCAGCATTTT
CASRKQGNNQPQHF
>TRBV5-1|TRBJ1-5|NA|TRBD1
TGCGCCAGCAGCGCCGACAGGGGAGGCAATCAGCCCCAGCATTTT
CASSADRGGNQPQHF